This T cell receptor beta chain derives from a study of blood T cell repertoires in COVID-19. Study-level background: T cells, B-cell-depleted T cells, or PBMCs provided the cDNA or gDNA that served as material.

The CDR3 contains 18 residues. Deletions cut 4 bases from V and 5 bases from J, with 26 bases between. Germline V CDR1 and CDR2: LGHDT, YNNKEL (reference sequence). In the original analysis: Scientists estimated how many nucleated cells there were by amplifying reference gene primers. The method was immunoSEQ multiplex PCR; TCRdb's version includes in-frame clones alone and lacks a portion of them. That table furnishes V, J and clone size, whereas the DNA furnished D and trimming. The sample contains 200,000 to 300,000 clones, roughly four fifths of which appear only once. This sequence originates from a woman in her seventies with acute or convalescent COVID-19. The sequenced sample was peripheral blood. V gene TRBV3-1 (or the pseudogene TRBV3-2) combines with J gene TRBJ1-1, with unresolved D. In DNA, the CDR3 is TGTGCCAGCAGCCCCCGTTGGATGGGAGGGAAGGGATGGACTGAAGCTTTCTTT. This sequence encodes CASSPRWMGGKGWTEAFF.